The sequence of this T cell receptor (beta chain) was determined in a study of blood T cell repertoires in COVID-19 (dated by TCRdb to the early 2020s). Turning to the overall study: Samples covering the acute and convalescent phases of COVID-19 were provided by collaborators in the United States, Italy and Spain. The prospective study material was composed of cDNA or gDNA derived from T cells, B-cell-depleted T cells, or PBMCs. Deeply sampled blood TCRbeta repertoires from subjects exposed to, actively infected with, or recovered from COVID-19 were included in the dataset. The repertoires were released in a freely available public database intended as a resource for research on the immune response to SARS-CoV-2. The samples were drawn from the first 160 participants of the ongoing ImmuneRACE study and from over a thousand subjects provided by 6 global collaborators. A de-identified subject ID, COVID-19 status, age in years and sex were almost always included in the sample metadata. Where available, HLA class I and class II types were taken from metadata supplied by the sample provider and were not determined by assay-based typing. Paper-wide results and their limitations: How much clinical and demographic metadata was included differed by source and by participant, and the metadata was provided uncurated.

Deletion took 4 bases off V and 0 bases off J, with a span of 12 bases between the germline ends. The CDR3 goes from the cysteine to the phenylalanine over 15 residues. The kept DNA is CDR3 alone, 45 bases in frame from the first base. The germline V gene specifies SNHLY as CDR1 and FYNNEI as CDR2. The collaborating institutions used their own protocols to collect whole blood in K2EDTA tubes. Collaborator samples were shipped for TCRbeta analysis as frozen whole blood, isolated PBMCs, or DNA extracted from either sample type. This clone has a single count. Its cognate antigen has yet to be identified. No base qualities exist here, and no much larger clone lies one base off it. TCRbeta CDR3 regions were amplified from genomic DNA by means of the immunoSEQ Assay, a bias-controlled multiplex PCR. From the authors' description of their analysis: Nucleated cell counts per sample were estimated from amplification of reference gene primers within the assay. To quantify the absolute abundance of each unique TCRbeta CDR3 rearrangement, sequence reads were collapsed and filtered. Productive Simpson clonality was computed per sample as the square root of Simpson's diversity index over productive rearrangements. TCRdb stores this immuneACCESS table with in-frame sequences only. Part of the clones is absent; in the studies checked, under half of the shortfall reflects unresolved V genes, and no reason is known for the rest. V, J and clone size derive from that table, while D and trimming were established from the DNA sequence. The sample profile shows 200,000 to 250,000 clones; around 84% of them were found once. More than 0.75% of the sample is held by the ten biggest clonotypes.

This receptor was taken from a man aged 40-49 years with acute or convalescent COVID-19. Material for sequencing was peripheral blood. The chain is assembled from TRBV2 and TRBJ1-1; the best D guess is TRBD1, with 6 bases matching. The bases are TGTGCCAGCAGTGGGGGGGGCAGCCTGAACACTGAAGCTTTCTTT. This translates into CASSGGGSLNTEAFF.